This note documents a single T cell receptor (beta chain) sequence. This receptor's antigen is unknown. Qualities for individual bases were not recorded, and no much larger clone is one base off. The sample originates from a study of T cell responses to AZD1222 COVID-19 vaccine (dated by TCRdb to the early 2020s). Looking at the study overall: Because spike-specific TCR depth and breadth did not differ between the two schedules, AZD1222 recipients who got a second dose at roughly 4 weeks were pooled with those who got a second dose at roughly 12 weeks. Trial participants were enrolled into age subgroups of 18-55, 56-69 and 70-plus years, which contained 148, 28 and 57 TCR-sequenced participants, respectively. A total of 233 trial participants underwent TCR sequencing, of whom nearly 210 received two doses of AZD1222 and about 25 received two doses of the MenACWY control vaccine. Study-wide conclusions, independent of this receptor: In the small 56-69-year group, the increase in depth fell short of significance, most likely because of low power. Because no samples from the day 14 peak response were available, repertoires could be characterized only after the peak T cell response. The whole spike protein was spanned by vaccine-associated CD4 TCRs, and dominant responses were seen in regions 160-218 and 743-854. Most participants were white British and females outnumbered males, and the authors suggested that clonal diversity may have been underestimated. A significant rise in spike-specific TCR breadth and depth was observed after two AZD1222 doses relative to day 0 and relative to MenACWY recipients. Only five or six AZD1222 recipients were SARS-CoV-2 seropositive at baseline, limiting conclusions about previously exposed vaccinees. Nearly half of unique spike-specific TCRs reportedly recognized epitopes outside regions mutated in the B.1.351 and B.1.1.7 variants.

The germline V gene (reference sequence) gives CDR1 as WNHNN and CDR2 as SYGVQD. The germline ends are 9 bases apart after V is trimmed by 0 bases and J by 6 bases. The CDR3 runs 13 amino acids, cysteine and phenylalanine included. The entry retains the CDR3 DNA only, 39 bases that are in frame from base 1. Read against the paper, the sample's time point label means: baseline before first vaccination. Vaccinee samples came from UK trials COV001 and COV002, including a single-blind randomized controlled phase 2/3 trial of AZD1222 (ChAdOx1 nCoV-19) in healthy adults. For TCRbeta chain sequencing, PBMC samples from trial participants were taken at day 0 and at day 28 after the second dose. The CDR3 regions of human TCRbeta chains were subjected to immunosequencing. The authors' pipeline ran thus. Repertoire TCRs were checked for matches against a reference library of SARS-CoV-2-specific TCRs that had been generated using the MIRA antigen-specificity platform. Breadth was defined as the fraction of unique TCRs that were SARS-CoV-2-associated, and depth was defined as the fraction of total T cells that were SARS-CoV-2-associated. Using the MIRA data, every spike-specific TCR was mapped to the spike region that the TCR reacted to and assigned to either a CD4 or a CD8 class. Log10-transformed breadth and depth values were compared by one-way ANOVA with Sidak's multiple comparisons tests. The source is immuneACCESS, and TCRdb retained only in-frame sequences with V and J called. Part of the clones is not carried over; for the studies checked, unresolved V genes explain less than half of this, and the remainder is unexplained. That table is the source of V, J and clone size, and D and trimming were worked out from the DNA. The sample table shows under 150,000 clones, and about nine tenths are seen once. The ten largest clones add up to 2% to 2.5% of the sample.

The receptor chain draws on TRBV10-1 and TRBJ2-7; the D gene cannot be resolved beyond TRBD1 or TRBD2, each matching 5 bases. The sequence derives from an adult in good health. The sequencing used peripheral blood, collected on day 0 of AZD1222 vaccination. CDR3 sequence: CASSESGVGEQYF. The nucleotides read TGCGCCAGCAGTGAGTCGGGGGTCGGCGAGCAGTACTTC.